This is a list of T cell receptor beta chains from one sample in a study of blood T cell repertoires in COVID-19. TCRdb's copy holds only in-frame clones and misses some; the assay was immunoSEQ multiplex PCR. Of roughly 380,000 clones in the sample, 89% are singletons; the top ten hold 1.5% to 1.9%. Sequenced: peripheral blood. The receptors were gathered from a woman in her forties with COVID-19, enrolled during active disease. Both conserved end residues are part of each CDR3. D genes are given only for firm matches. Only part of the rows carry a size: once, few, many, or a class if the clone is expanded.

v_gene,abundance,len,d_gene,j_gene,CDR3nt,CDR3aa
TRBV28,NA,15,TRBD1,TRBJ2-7,TGTGCCAGCAGTGTGCACAGGGGGTGGGGCTACGAGCAGTACTTC,CASSVHRGWGYEQYF
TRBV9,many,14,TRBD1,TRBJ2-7,TGTGCCAGCAGCGTACAGGGGGTCCCCTACGAGCAGTACTTC,CASSVQGVPYEQYF
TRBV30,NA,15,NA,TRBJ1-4,TGTGCCTGGAGTGTACTCGCCAGGGCAAGTGAAAAACTGTTTTTT,CAWSVLARASEKLFF
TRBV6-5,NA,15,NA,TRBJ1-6,TGTGCCAGCAGTTACCAGGGATCCTATAATTCACCCCTCCACTTT,CASSYQGSYNSPLHF
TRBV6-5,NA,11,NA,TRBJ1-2,TGTGCCAGCAGCAATAGCGATGGCTACACCTTC,CASSNSDGYTF
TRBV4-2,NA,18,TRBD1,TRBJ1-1,TGTGCCAGCAGCCAAGATGCCCATCGACAGGGATTGAACACTGAAGCTTTCTTT,CASSQDAHRQGLNTEAFF
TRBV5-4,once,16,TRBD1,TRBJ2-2,TGTGCCAGCAGCTTGGAACAGGGGGCCAGTGGCGGGGAGCTGTTTTTT,CASSLEQGASGGELFF
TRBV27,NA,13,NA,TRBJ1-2,TGTGCCAGCAGTGGAGGTTTACGGGTTGGCTACACCTTC,CASSGGLRVGYTF
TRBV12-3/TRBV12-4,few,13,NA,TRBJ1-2,TGTGCCAGCAGTTTAGACAGTAACTATGGCTACACCTTC,CASSLDSNYGYTF
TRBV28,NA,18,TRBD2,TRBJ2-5,TGTGCCGGCAGTACGGTACGGCGGGGGGGCCAAAGCAAGGAGACCCAGTACTTC,CAGSTVRRGGQSKETQYF
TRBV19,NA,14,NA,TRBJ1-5,TGTGCCAGTAGTATGGACGGACTCAATCAGCCCCAGCATTTT,CASSMDGLNQPQHF
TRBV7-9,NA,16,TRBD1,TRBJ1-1,TGTGCCAGCAGCTCTTCTCGGACAGGGAGGTACACTGAAGCTTTCTTT,CASSSSRTGRYTEAFF
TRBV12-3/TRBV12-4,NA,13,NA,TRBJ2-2,TGTGCCAGCAGTCTCGCCGGGATGGGGGAGCTGTTTTTT,CASSLAGMGELFF
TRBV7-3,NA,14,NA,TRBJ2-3,TGTGCCAGCAGCTTAACCGGGAGAACAGATACGCAGTATTTT,CASSLTGRTDTQYF
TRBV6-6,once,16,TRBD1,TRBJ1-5,TGTGCCAGCAGTTACCCCAGGGGGGAAGGGTATCAGCCCCAGCATTTT,CASSYPRGEGYQPQHF
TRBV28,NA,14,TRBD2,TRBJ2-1,TGTGCCAGCAGGACTAGCGGGAGTGTTAATGAGCAGTTCTTC,CASRTSGSVNEQFF
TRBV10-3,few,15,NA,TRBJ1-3,TGTGCCATCAGGGATAAGGGGGTCACTGGAAACACCATATATTTT,CAIRDKGVTGNTIYF
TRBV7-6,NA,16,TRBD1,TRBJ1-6,TGTGCCAGCAGGGAGAGGGACAGTGCGGATAATTCACCCCTCCACTTT,CASRERDSADNSPLHF
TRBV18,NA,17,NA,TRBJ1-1,TGTGCCAGCTCACCGGCCAGCCAAGGACATTTGAGCACTGAAGCTTTCTTT,CASSPASQGHLSTEAFF
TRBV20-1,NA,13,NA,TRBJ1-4,TGCAGTGGTAGTCGAGGAACTAATGAAAAACTGTTTTTT,CSGSRGTNEKLFF
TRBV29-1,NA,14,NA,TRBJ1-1,TGCAGCGTTGGCAAGGGGGGGCTGAACACTGAAGCTTTCTTT,CSVGKGGLNTEAFF
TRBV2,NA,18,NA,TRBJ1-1,TGTGCCAGCAGTGTCCCGGGACACTTAGGACTGAGGACCACTGAAGCTTTCTTT,CASSVPGHLGLRTTEAFF
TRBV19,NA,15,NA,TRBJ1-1,TGTGCCAGTAGTAAACACCGACGGGAGAACACTGAAGCTTTCTTT,CASSKHRRENTEAFF
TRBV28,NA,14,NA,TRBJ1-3,TGTGCCAGCAGTCTAGGGGTCTCTGGAAACACCATATATTTT,CASSLGVSGNTIYF
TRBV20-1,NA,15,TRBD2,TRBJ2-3,TGCAGTGCTAGTAAAGCGGGGGGCTTAACAGATACGCAGTATTTT,CSASKAGGLTDTQYF
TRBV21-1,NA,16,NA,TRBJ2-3,TGTGCCAGCAGCTCCCGGACAGGGTCTGGCACAGATACGCAGTATTTT,CASSSRTGSGTDTQYF
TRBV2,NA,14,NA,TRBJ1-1,TGTGCCAGCAATAGACAGCTCATGAACACTGAAGCTTTCTTT,CASNRQLMNTEAFF
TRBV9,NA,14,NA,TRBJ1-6,TGTGCCAGCAGCGTAGGACAGGAAAGGTCACCCCTCCACTTT,CASSVGQERSPLHF
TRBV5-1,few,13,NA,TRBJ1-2,TGCGCCAGCAGCTTGAACAGGGAGGGCGGCTACACCTTC,CASSLNREGGYTF
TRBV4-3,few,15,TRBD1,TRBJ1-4,TGCGCCAGCAGTCAAGCCCCGGGACAGCCTGAAAAACTGTTTTTT,CASSQAPGQPEKLFF
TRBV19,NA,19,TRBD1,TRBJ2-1,TGTGCCAGTAGTCCGACGACAGGGAGACCATCCCGTGCGATCAATGAGCAGTTCTTC,CASSPTTGRPSRAINEQFF
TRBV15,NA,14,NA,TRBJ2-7,TGTGCCACCAGCAGAGATAGGGCTAGCGACGAGCAGTACTTC,CATSRDRASDEQYF
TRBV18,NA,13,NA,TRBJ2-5,TGTGCCAGCACGACCGGGGTAGGGGAGACCCAGTACTTC,CASTTGVGETQYF
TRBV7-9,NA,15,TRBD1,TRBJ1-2,TGTGCCAGCAGCTTAGGAAGGGGACAGGAGAATGGCTACACCTTC,CASSLGRGQENGYTF
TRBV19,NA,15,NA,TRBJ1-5,TGTGCCACCCAAGAGGGAGGAAGGGGCAATCAGCCCCAGCATTTT,CATQEGGRGNQPQHF
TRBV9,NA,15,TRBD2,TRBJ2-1,TGTGCCAGCTGCCATTCTAGCGGGAGTACCAATGAGCAGTTCTTC,CASCHSSGSTNEQFF